The 30 T cell receptor beta chains listed next were all sequenced from one sample in a study of OX40 agonist ivuxolimab in advanced cancers. TCRdb's table, derived via immunoSEQ multiplex PCR, lists solely in-frame clones and lacks some. The sample lists about 58,000 clones; roughly 83% were seen once. Sequencing used CD4+ or CD8+ T cells sorted from blood, obtained in a trial of the OX40 agonist ivuxolimab. The source is an adult with an advanced solid tumor such as melanoma, head and neck, liver or kidney cancer.

CDR3 in amino acids: CASSYSGESEQYF. The CDR3 coding sequence is TGTGCCAGCAGTTACTCAGGGGAGAGCGAGCAGTACTTC. This chain joins TRBV6-5 and TRBJ2-7; the D call may be TRBD1 or TRBD2 (5 bases each). Trimming took 0 bases from V and 6 from J, leaving 9 bases between them. This CDR3 is built from 13 residues. Germline V lookup: CDR1 MNHEY, CDR2 SVGAGI.

V usage is TRBV18 and J usage is TRBJ2-7, with D perhaps matching TRBD1 (5 bases). The V and J ends lost 6 bases and 3 bases respectively, with 12 bases between them. This CDR3 comprises 13 residues. From germline, CDR1 is KGHSH and CDR2 LQKENI. The CDR3 sequence is CASSGQPDYEQYF. CDR3 bases: TGTGCCAGCTCGGGGCAGCCAGACTACGAGCAGTACTTC. Based on the CDR3 plus reference TRBV18 and TRBJ2-7, the full variable domain is NAGVMQNPRHLVRRRGQEARLRCSPMKGHSHVYWYRQLPEEGLKFMVYLQKENIIDESGMPKERFSAEFPKEGPSILRIQQVVRGDSAAYFCASSGQPDYEQYFGPGTRLTVT.

The rearrangement joins TRBV29-1 to TRBJ1-1; no clear D gene. CDR1 is SQVTM, CDR2 ANQGSEA, per germline. The V end lost 7 bases, the J end lost 3 bases, and 9 bases lay between the germline ends. The CDR3 loop spans 11 amino acids. The CDR3 protein is CSATRDTEAFF. The CDR3, as DNA: TGCAGCGCCACCCGGGACACTGAAGCTTTCTTT.

The gene calls are TRBV5-6 and TRBJ1-6, with 10 positions matching TRBD1. The CDR3 is made up of 15 amino acids. V was clipped by 5 bases and J by 9 bases; unmatched bases: 8. Per the germline V gene, CDR1 is SGHDT and CDR2 is YYEEEE. The CDR3 region has the DNA TGTGCCAGCAGTGGGCCGGGACAGGGGATTTCACCCCTCCACTTT. Its translation: CASSGPGQGISPLHF.

This clone occurred a few times. The V call is TRBV28, the J call TRBJ1-5; D call uncertain. Trimming cost V 3 bases and J 5 bases, with 11 bases left between them. The CDR3 is made up of 14 amino acids. Germline assignment: CDR1 MDHEN and CDR2 SYDVKM. CDR3 sequence: CASSFRVGYQPQHF. The CDR3 DNA sequence: TGTGCCAGCAGTTTCCGGGTCGGATATCAGCCCCAGCATTTT. Variable domain in full (rest from reference TRBV28 and TRBJ1-5): DVKVTQSSRYLVKRTGEKVFLECVQDMDHENMFWYRQDPGLGLRLIYFSYDVKMKEKGDIPEGYSVSREKKERFSLILESASTNQTSMYLCASSFRVGYQPQHFGDGTRLSIL.

The DNA for the CDR3 is TGTGCCAGCAGAGGTGGCGACAGGGCGAACACCGGGGAGCTGTTTTTT. Its translation: CASRGGDRANTGELFF. This chain connects TRBV28 to TRBJ2-2; 7 bases line up with TRBD1. The CDR3 extends over 16 amino acids. Germline V CDR1 and CDR2: MDHEN, SYDVKM. V was pared by 6 bases and J by 0 bases, with 7 bases of the junction left unmatched. The variable domain in full, completed from reference TRBV28 and TRBJ2-2, reads DVKVTQSSRYLVKRTGEKVFLECVQDMDHENMFWYRQDPGLGLRLIYFSYDVKMKEKGDIPEGYSVSREKKERFSLILESASTNQTSMYLCASRGGDRANTGELFFGEGSRLTVL.

The rearrangement joins TRBV6-5 to TRBJ1-4; D not certain. There are 13 residues in the CDR3. From germline, CDR1 is MNHEY and CDR2 SVGAGI. V was cut by 0 bases and J by 7 bases, with 6 bases left in between. For the CDR3, the DNA is TGTGCCAGCAGTTACTCGAGTGGTGAAAAACTGTTTTTT. Translating gives CASSYSSGEKLFF.

V usage is TRBV6-5 and J usage is TRBJ2-1; 9 bases fit TRBD2. The length of the CDR3 is 14 residues. Germline V gene sequence: CDR1 MNHEY, CDR2 SVGAGI. V shed 7 bases, J shed 4 bases, and the junction held 5 bases outside the gene matches. The CDR3 DNA sequence: TGTGCCAGCACCGCGGGGGGGGTGTACAATGAGCAGTTCTTC. Residues: CASTAGGVYNEQFF.

The V and J genes are TRBV6-5 and TRBJ2-5; D perhaps matches TRBD2 (6 bases). V lost 0 bases, J lost 9 bases, and 17 bases lay in between. Germline CDR1 reads MNHEY; CDR2 reads SVGAGI. This CDR3 region has 15 residues. CDR3 residues: CASSYSRGGDSAQYF. The CDR3 bases are TGTGCCAGCAGTTACTCTCGTGGAGGGGATTCCGCCCAGTACTTC.

This sequence joins TRBV7-2 and TRBJ2-7; D remains unclear. CDR1 and CDR2 from the germline V gene are SGHTA and FQGNSA. The V gene lost 1 base and the J gene lost 3 bases, with 7 bases spanning the gap. The CDR3 sequence is 13 residues long. This CDR3 reads CASSLVDVYEQYF. The CDR3, as DNA: TGTGCCAGCAGCTTAGTCGATGTCTACGAGCAGTACTTC.

This chain uses TRBV11-2 with TRBJ2-3; TRBD2 is a possible D gene (5 bases). CDR3 length: 12 residues. Trimming stripped 5 bases from V and 5 bases from J, with 8 bases between. The germline V gene encodes CDR1 SGHAT and CDR2 FQNNGV. CDR3 protein: CASSPGVDTQYF. CDR3 nucleotides: TGTGCCAGCAGCCCCGGGGTAGATACGCAGTATTTT.

This chain uses TRBV7-9 with TRBJ1-4; D might be TRBD1 (6 bases). This CDR3 is 17 amino acids long. Trimming took off 5 bases at V and 8 bases at J, with 24 bases between the two ends. Germline CDR1 SEHNR, CDR2 FQNEAQ (reference sequence). The DNA for the CDR3 is TGTGCCAGCAGCCCTAGGCTCCGAAGGACAGAGGAAGAAAAACTGTTTTTT. The encoded protein is CASSPRLRRTEEEKLFF.

Worth noting for this clone: One junction end disagrees with the germline gene, perhaps due to a read error. The CDR3 spells CASSLLGTDYGYTF. CDR3 sequence (DNA): TGTGCCAGCAGTTTACTGGGGACTGACTACGGCTACACCTTC. This chain joins TRBV28 and TRBJ1-2; weak D call: TRBD1 (5 bases). Germline CDR1 and CDR2: MDHEN and SYDVKM. The CDR3 is made up of 14 amino acids.

The chain couples TRBV7-6 to TRBJ2-1; 8 bases fit TRBD1. Germline V gene data show CDR1 as SGHVS and CDR2 as FNYEAQ. With V trimmed by 6 bases and J by 0 bases, 4 bases remained unmatched. The CDR3 sequence is 15 residues long. CDR3 amino acids: CASRRGQGSYNEQFF. CDR3 sequence (DNA): TGTGCCAGCAGACGCGGACAGGGCTCCTACAATGAGCAGTTCTTC.

In its sample, this clone was seen once. This chain connects TRBV28 to TRBJ1-1, with D unresolved. Germline V gives CDR1 MDHEN, CDR2 SYDVKM. The CDR3 covers 16 residues. V shed 4 bases and J shed 1 base, with 16 bases lying between them. CDR3 protein: CASSYDRRSRNTEAFF. The CDR3 coding sequence is TGTGCCAGCAGTTATGACCGCAGGAGCAGGAACACTGAAGCTTTCTTT.

J is TRBJ1-6 and V is TRBV6-4, with TRBD1 identical over 8 bases. CDR1 and CDR2 (germline): MRHNA, SNTAGT. The J segment lost 6 bases and the V segment lost 3 bases, leaving 1 base of the junction unmatched. The length of the CDR3 is 14 residues. The CDR3 sequence is CASSEDRGNSPLHF. The CDR3 DNA sequence: TGTGCCAGCAGTGAAGACAGGGGTAATTCACCCCTCCACTTT.

The chain uses TRBV11-3 and TRBJ1-6; 10 nucleotides line up with TRBD1. The germline V gene has CDR1 SGHNT and CDR2 YENEEA. This CDR3 has 15 amino acids. J was trimmed by 9 bases and V by 0 bases; bases with no gene match: 2. Here the CDR3 DNA reads TGTGCCAGCAGCTTAGAGGACAGGGGGAGTTCACCCCTCCACTTT. Translation gives CASSLEDRGSSPLHF.

The V and J genes are TRBV6-6 and TRBJ2-3; D assignment may be TRBD1 or TRBD2 (6 bases each). CDR1 and CDR2 from the germline V gene are MNHNY and SVGAGI (reference sequence). The CDR3 length is 15 residues. V was trimmed by 6 bases and J by 4 bases, leaving 17 bases between them. In nucleotides, the CDR3 is TGTGCCAGCAGCCCGATCGGAGGGGGGTCAGATACGCAGTATTTT. Translation gives CASSPIGGGSDTQYF.

The CDR3, as DNA: TGCAGCCTCACCCTACAGGGTCAAGATACGCAGTATTTT. It is translated as CSLTLQGQDTQYF. V is TRBV29-1 and J is TRBJ2-3; tentatively, D is TRBD1 (6 bases). The V gene lost 8 bases and the J gene lost 5 bases, with 17 bases spanning the gap. CDR3 length: 13 residues. Germline V gives CDR1 SQVTM, CDR2 ANQGSEA.

The chain links TRBV29-1 to TRBJ1-2; D possibly corresponds to TRBD1 (5 bases). The length of the CDR3 is 13 residues. The germline V and J ends were trimmed by 0 bases and 8 bases, with 13 bases remaining between them. The V gene's germline CDR1 is SQVTM and CDR2 ANQGSEA. The CDR3 coding sequence is TGCAGCGTTGAAGATCGGGGCATGGGGGGCTACACCTTC. Translated, it gives CSVEDRGMGGYTF.

This clone showed up just once. This chain joins TRBV18 and TRBJ2-7; 9 nucleotides agree with TRBD1. Germline assignment: CDR1 KGHSH and CDR2 LQKENI. This CDR3 is built from 14 residues. J was trimmed by 5 bases and V by 3 bases; bases with no gene match: 5. The DNA for the CDR3 is TGTGCCAGCTCACCGGGGACAGGGTCCCACGAGCAGTACTTC. It is translated as CASSPGTGSHEQYF.

This sequence joins TRBV6-6 and TRBJ2-5, with 11 bases fitting TRBD2. Trimming took 7 bases from V and 2 from J; bases not matched to a gene: 6. CDR3 length: 15 amino acids. CDR1 and CDR2 (germline): MNHNY, SVGAGI (reference sequence). CDR3 DNA sequence: TGTGCCAGCACCTATAGCGGGGGGGTTCAAGAGACCCAGTACTTC. It yields the protein CASTYSGGVQETQYF.

This sequence joins TRBV2 and TRBJ2-3; 7 nucleotides match TRBD2. V trimming: 7 bases; J trimming: 2 bases; junction bases outside the gene matches: 15. Germline CDR1 is SNHLY and CDR2 is FYNNEI. The CDR3 contains 17 residues. CDR3 residues: CASTLAPAGITTDTQYF. CDR3 in DNA: TGTGCCAGCACCCTAGCCCCAGCGGGGATCACCACAGATACGCAGTATTTT.

The V and J genes are TRBV5-1 and TRBJ1-4; unclear D gene. CDR1 is SGHRS and CDR2 is YFSETQ in the germline V gene. CDR3 length: 13 amino acids. V shed 0 bases and J shed 8 bases, with 8 bases lying between them. The CDR3 protein is CASSLGPVEKLFF. The CDR3 DNA sequence: TGCGCCAGCAGCTTGGGACCCGTAGAAAAACTGTTTTTT.

This chain joins TRBV27 and TRBJ2-1; maybe TRBD1 (5 bases). Per germline, CDR1 MNHEY and CDR2 SMNVEV (reference sequence). V was pared by 7 bases and J by 5 bases, with 15 bases between. This CDR3 region has 14 residues. CDR3 amino acids: CASKRWGGDNEQFF. The CDR3 nucleotides read TGTGCCAGCAAACGCTGGGGCGGAGACAATGAGCAGTTCTTC.

This chain joins TRBV9 and TRBJ1-4, with no clear D. V was shortened by 0 bases and J by 3 bases, with 9 bases between the two germline ends. The V gene's germline CDR1 is SGDLS and CDR2 YYNGEE. CDR3 length: 15 amino acids. The CDR3 DNA reads as TGTGCCAGCAGCGTAGGGATGGGGTCTAATGAAAAACTGTTTTTT. This sequence encodes CASSVGMGSNEKLFF.

The J gene is TRBJ2-5, the V gene TRBV6-5, with D perhaps matching TRBD2 (6 bases). Germline V gene sequence: CDR1 MNHEY, CDR2 SVGAGI. This CDR3 contains 13 residues. Trimming shortened V by 7 bases and J by 5 bases, and 14 bases separated the two germline ends. DNA for the CDR3: TGTGCCAGCAACGGGGTTGGAGGGGAGACCCAGTACTTC. Translating gives CASNGVGGETQYF.

The rearrangement links TRBV21-1 to TRBJ1-4. TRBV21-1 is marked as a pseudogene. This CDR3 region has 14 residues. The CDR3 coding sequence is TGTGCCATAAAGCAAAGCCTCTTAAATGAAAAACTGTTTTTT. Translated: CAIKQSLLNEKLFF.

The V and J genes are TRBV2 and TRBJ2-7; possible D gene TRBD2, 6 bases. The CDR3 is 13 amino acids. The germline V and J ends were trimmed by 6 bases and 0 bases, with 9 bases remaining between them. In germline, CDR1 is SNHLY, CDR2 FYNNEI. CDR3 bases: TGTGCCAGCAGGGGGGACTCCTCCTACGAGCAGTACTTC. It specifies CASRGDSSYEQYF.

This clone appeared a single time. The V gene is TRBV7-6, the J gene TRBJ2-2; 9 bases fit TRBD2. The CDR3 length is 15 residues. The germline V gene has CDR1 SGHVS and CDR2 FNYEAQ. The V segment lost 1 base and the J segment 4 bases; nucleotides outside the gene matches: 1. The CDR3 loop is CASSLVAGATGELFF. The CDR3 DNA reads TGTGCCAGCAGCTTAGTAGCGGGAGCCACCGGGGAGCTGTTTTTT.